One and the same sample provided the 23 T cell receptor beta chains below, sequenced in a study of blood T cell repertoires in COVID-19. Method: immunoSEQ multiplex PCR; TCRdb's copy keeps in-frame clones and lacks some. The sample records 100,000 or so clones, roughly 85% being singletons. The sample was PBMCs or T cells enriched from blood (not recorded which). These receptors originate from a woman in her fifties or sixties who had recovered from COVID-19.

V usage is TRBV5-1 and J usage is TRBJ2-7, with a weak D call TRBD1 (6 bases). The CDR3 consists of 16 residues. Germline V gene sequence: CDR1 SGHRS, CDR2 YFSETQ. Trimming left V 0 bases short and J 5 bases short, with 18 bases between. The CDR3 DNA is TGCGCCAGCAGCTTGGAAGGACCCATGGGGGCCAACGAGCAGTACTTC. This encodes CASSLEGPMGANEQYF.

The chain is built from TRBV4-2 and TRBJ1-2; 11 bases fit TRBD1. CDR3 size: 13 residues. The V and J ends lost 3 bases and 7 bases, in that order; junction bases with no gene match: 1. CDR1 and CDR2 from the germline V gene are LGHNA and YNFKEQ. The CDR3 sequence: CASSQGTGGGYTF. DNA for the CDR3: TGTGCCAGCAGCCAGGGGACAGGGGGTGGCTACACCTTC.

This clone was counted between two and nine times. The chain joins TRBV5-1 to TRBJ1-6; 7 nucleotides line up with TRBD1. There are 16 residues in the CDR3. Germline-derived CDR1 and CDR2 are SGHRS and YFSETQ. V lost 2 bases and J lost 5; bases outside the gene matches: 7. CDR3 nucleotide sequence: TGCGCCAGCAGCTTAAGTCCGGGACAGAATAATTCACCCCTCCACTTT. Encoded protein: CASSLSPGQNNSPLHF.

This clone was seen a single time. This chain uses TRBV12-3 or TRBV12-4 with TRBJ1-1; no reliable D call. The CDR3 is 13 amino acids. The V gene lost 6 bases and the J gene lost 0 bases, with 8 bases spanning the gap. The CDR3 reads CASRTQMNTEAFF. CDR3 sequence (DNA): TGTGCCAGCAGGACTCAGATGAACACTGAAGCTTTCTTT.

The table lists this clone with a few counts. The V gene is TRBV28, the J gene TRBJ2-7; possibly TRBD1 for D (6 bases). The CDR3 loop spans 15 amino acids. Trimming removed 7 bases from V and 6 bases from J, with 22 bases in between. In germline, CDR1 is MDHEN, CDR2 SYDVKM. DNA for the CDR3: TGTGCCAGCACCCCCGGAACAGGGTATGGTTCCGAGCAGTACTTC. Its translation is CASTPGTGYGSEQYF.

The CDR3 nucleotides read TGTGCCAGCAGTTACGGTTCCCACTTGGAGCAGTACTTC. Its translation is CASSYGSHLEQYF. V usage is TRBV27 and J usage is TRBJ2-7; D gene ambiguous. Germline loops: CDR1 MNHEY, CDR2 SMNVEV (reference sequence). Trimming took off 4 bases at V and 7 bases at J, with 14 bases between the two ends. The CDR3 runs to 13 residues.

The gene calls are TRBV7-8 and TRBJ2-3; D may be TRBD2 (5 bases). The V gene's germline CDR1 is SGHVS and CDR2 FQNEAQ. V was trimmed by 8 bases and J by 4 bases, leaving 16 bases between them. There are 14 residues in the CDR3. The CDR3 nucleotides read TGTGCCAGCCTCCCTACTAGGGTCTCAGATACGCAGTATTTT. It yields the protein CASLPTRVSDTQYF.

V usage is TRBV9 and J usage is TRBJ2-5; TRBD2 matches at 11 bases. With 0 bases clipped from V and 1 base from J, the junction kept 2 bases outside the gene matches. This CDR3 comprises 16 residues. From germline, CDR1 is SGDLS and CDR2 YYNGEE. The CDR3: CASSVGLAGGQETQYF. The CDR3 coding sequence is TGTGCCAGCAGCGTAGGGCTAGCGGGAGGCCAAGAGACCCAGTACTTC.

The chain employs TRBV7-3 and TRBJ2-1; 15 nucleotides agree with TRBD2. Germline CDR1 is SGHTA and CDR2 is FQGTGA. The CDR3 extends over 19 amino acids. V shed 2 bases, J shed 3 bases, and the junction held 8 bases outside the gene matches. In DNA, the CDR3 is TGTGCCAGCAGCTTAGGACTAGCGGGAGGGCGATTAGGCTACAATGAGCAGTTCTTC. Translated, it gives CASSLGLAGGRLGYNEQFF. The whole variable domain, remainder taken from reference TRBV7-3 and TRBJ2-1, is GAGVSQTPSNKVTEKGKYVELRCDPISGHTALYWYRQSLGQGPEFLIYFQGTGAADDSGLPNDRFFAVRPEGSVSTLKIQRTERGDSAVYLCASSLGLAGGRLGYNEQFFGPGTRLTVL.

V is TRBV5-1 and J is TRBJ2-1, with D perhaps TRBD2 (5 bases). V was shortened by 0 bases and J by 7 bases, with 11 bases between the two germline ends. CDR1 and CDR2 (germline): SGHRS, YFSETQ. The CDR3 covers 14 residues. The CDR3 bases are TGCGCCAGCAGCTTGGTACAGCCGGGAAATGAGCAGTTCTTC. Protein product: CASSLVQPGNEQFF.

The sample holds one count of this clone. This chain's CDR3 is CASSSTLTGLSGTEAFF. CDR3 bases: TGTGCCAGCAGCTCGACCCTGACGGGACTCTCGGGCACTGAAGCTTTCTTT. V and J are TRBV11-2 and TRBJ1-1; D perhaps matches TRBD1 (5 bases). V was trimmed by 4 bases and J by 4 bases, leaving 22 bases between them. The CDR3 sequence is 17 residues long. Germline loops: CDR1 SGHAT, CDR2 FQNNGV.

This chain connects TRBV2 to TRBJ1-2, with D unresolved. V was clipped by 6 bases and J by 4 bases, with 18 bases between them. CDR1 is SNHLY, CDR2 FYNNEI, per germline. The CDR3 is 15 residues long. In nucleotides, the CDR3 is TGTGCCAGCAGCCCGGAGGTTAAGGGTACCTATGGCTACACCTTC. Residues: CASSPEVKGTYGYTF.

This chain uses TRBV5-1 with TRBJ1-4; D is unresolved. V lost 1 base to trimming and J lost 0 bases, with 4 bases between them. The germline CDR1 and CDR2 sequences are SGHRS and YFSETQ. The CDR3 extends over 14 amino acids. CDR3 bases: TGCGCCAGCAGCTTGCGGGCAACTAATGAAAAACTGTTTTTT. This sequence encodes CASSLRATNEKLFF.

In its sample, this clone was seen once. The chain links TRBV2 to TRBJ1-6; maybe TRBD1 (5 bases). V was cut by 10 bases and J by 6 bases, with 19 bases left in between. Germline V gives CDR1 SNHLY, CDR2 FYNNEI. The CDR3 has 15 amino acids. CDR3 sequence: CATKEGVFANSPLHF. In DNA, the CDR3 is TGTGCCACGAAGGAAGGGGTTTTCGCTAATTCACCCCTCCACTTT.

The J gene is TRBJ1-1, the V gene TRBV7-2; 8 nucleotides match TRBD1. With 1 base clipped from V and 5 bases from J, the junction kept 9 bases outside the gene matches. Per germline, CDR1 SGHTA and CDR2 FQGNSA. The CDR3 extends over 16 amino acids. Here the CDR3 DNA reads TGTGCCAGCAGCTTAGGAGGTTTGCGACAGGGGACTGAAGCTTTCTTT. This gives the protein CASSLGGLRQGTEAFF. The full variable domain, in which reference TRBV7-2 and TRBJ1-1 provide the parts outside the CDR3, is GAGVSQSPSNKVTEKGKDVELRCDPISGHTALYWYRQSLGQGLEFLIYFQGNSAPDKSGLPSDRFSAERTGGSVSTLTIQRTQQEDSAVYLCASSLGGLRQGTEAFFGQGTRLTVV.

The chain employs TRBV5-1 and TRBJ2-1; D remains unclear. V was pared by 0 bases and J by 8 bases, with 3 bases between. Germline V lookup: CDR1 SGHRS, CDR2 YFSETQ. The CDR3 has 11 residues. The CDR3 DNA is TGCGCCAGCAGCTTGGCGGATGAGCAGTTCTTC. It translates to CASSLADEQFF.

V usage is TRBV5-1 and J usage is TRBJ2-1; no clear D. V was cut by 3 bases and J by 8 bases, with 12 bases left in between. The CDR3 extends over 13 amino acids. Looked up from germline, CDR1 is SGHRS and CDR2 is YFSETQ. This chain's CDR3 is CASSWSRFDEQFF. DNA for the CDR3: TGCGCCAGCAGCTGGAGCCGTTTCGATGAGCAGTTCTTC.

The CDR3, as DNA: TGTGCCAGCAGGCAAACAGGGGGCAATCAGCCCCAGCATTTT. Residues: CASRQTGGNQPQHF. The chain joins TRBV6-5 to TRBJ1-5; TRBD1 aligns across 7 bases. The CDR3 consists of 14 residues. The V and J ends lost 6 bases and 2 bases, in that order; junction bases with no gene match: 4. CDR1 is MNHEY, CDR2 SVGAGI, per germline.

This CDR3 reads CASRTGSSGAGELFF. Here the CDR3 DNA reads TGTGCCAGCAGGACCGGGAGCTCCGGCGCCGGGGAGCTGTTTTTT. V usage is TRBV28 and J usage is TRBJ2-2, with a possible D match to TRBD2 (6 bases). This CDR3 has 15 amino acids. Between the trimmed V and J ends, which lost 6 bases and 6 bases, there was a span of 17 bases. Germline CDR1 MDHEN, CDR2 SYDVKM.

The chain joins TRBV24-1 to TRBJ2-1, with 10 positions matching TRBD2. Germline CDR1 KGHDR, CDR2 SFDVKD. This CDR3 has 16 residues. Unmatched junction bases numbered 9, after V lost 4 bases and J lost 7 bases. The CDR3 loop is CATSEAGTSASNEQFF. The CDR3 coding sequence is TGTGCCACCAGTGAAGCCGGGACTAGCGCATCGAATGAGCAGTTCTTC.

The V call is TRBV18, the J call TRBJ2-7; maybe TRBD1 (6 bases). CDR3 length equals 13 residues. From germline, CDR1 is KGHSH and CDR2 LQKENI. Trimming left V 4 bases short and J 4 bases short, with 11 bases between. CDR3 sequence: CASSLGQKYEQYF. The CDR3 region has the DNA TGTGCCAGCTCACTTGGACAGAAGTACGAGCAGTACTTC.

This chain links TRBV28 with TRBJ2-5; TRBD1 aligns across 11 bases. This CDR3 spans 15 amino acids. Trimming took 6 bases from V and 4 from J; bases not matched to a gene: 7. CDR1 and CDR2 (germline): MDHEN, SYDVKM. DNA of the CDR3: TGTGCCAGCAGCCCTGGGGGGACAGGGGGAGAGACCCAGTACTTC. The encoded protein is CASSPGGTGGETQYF.

This chain links TRBV3-1 (or the pseudogene TRBV3-2) with TRBJ2-1, with D perhaps matching TRBD1 (6 bases). This CDR3 has 15 amino acids. CDR1 and CDR2 from the germline V gene are LGHDT and YNNKEL (reference sequence). Deletions cut 0 bases from V and 5 bases from J, with 11 bases between. CDR3 in DNA: TGTGCCAGCAGCCAAGATCTTGGACAGAACAATGAGCAGTTCTTC. Its protein is CASSQDLGQNNEQFF.